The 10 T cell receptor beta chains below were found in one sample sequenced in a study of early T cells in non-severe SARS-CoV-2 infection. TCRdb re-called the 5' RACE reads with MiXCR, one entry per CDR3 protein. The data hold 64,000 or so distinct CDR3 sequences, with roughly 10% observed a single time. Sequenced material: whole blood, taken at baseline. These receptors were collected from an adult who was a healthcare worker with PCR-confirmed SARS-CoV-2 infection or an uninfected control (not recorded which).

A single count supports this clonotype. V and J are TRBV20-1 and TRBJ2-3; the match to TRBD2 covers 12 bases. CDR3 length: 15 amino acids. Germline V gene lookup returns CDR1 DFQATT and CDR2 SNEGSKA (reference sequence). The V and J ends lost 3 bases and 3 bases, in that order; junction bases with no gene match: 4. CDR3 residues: CSASASGGATDTQYF. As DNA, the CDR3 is TGCAGTGCTAGCGCTAGCGGGGGGGCAACAGATACGCAGTATTTT.

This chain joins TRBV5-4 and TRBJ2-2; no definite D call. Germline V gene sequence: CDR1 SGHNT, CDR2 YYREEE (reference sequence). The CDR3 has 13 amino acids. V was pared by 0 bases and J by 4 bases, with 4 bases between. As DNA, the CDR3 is TGTGCCAGCAGCTTGGGGATCACCGGGGAGCTGTTTTTT. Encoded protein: CASSLGITGELFF.

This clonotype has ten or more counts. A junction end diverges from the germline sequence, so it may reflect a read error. The CDR3 spells CASSVTSGGGTGELFF. The CDR3, as DNA: TGTGCCAGCAGCGTAACTAGCGGGGGTGGCACCGGGGAGCTGTTTTTT. This chain links TRBV7-3 with TRBJ2-2; TRBD2 agrees at 11 bases. CDR3 length: 16 amino acids. The germline gives CDR1 SGHTA, CDR2 FQGTGA.

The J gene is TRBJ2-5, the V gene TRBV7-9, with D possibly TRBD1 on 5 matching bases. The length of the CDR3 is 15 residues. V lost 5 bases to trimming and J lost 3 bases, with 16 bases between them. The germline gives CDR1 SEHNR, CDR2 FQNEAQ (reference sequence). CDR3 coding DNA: TGTGCCAGCAGCCTTAGGGGCTCTGAAGAAGAGACCCAGTACTTC. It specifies CASSLRGSEEETQYF.

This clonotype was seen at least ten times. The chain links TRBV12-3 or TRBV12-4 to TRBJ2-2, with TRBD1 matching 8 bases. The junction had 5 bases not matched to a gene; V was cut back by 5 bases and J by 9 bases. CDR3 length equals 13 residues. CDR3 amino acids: CASSGQGDWELFF. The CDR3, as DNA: TGTGCCAGCAGTGGACAGGGTGACTGGGAGCTGTTTTTT.

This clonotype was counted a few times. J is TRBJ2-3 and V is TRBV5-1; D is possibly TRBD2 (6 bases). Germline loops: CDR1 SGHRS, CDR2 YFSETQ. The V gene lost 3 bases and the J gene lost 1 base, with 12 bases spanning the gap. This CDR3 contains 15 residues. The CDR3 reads CASSSGSLGTDTQYF. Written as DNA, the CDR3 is TGCGCCAGCAGCTCCGGGAGCCTAGGCACAGATACGCAGTATTTT.

The CDR3 DNA is TGTGCCAGCAGTTCCCTTCGACAGGTCGGCTACACCTTC. It translates to CASSSLRQVGYTF. This sequence joins TRBV12-3 or TRBV12-4 and TRBJ1-2; D is possibly TRBD1 (6 bases). The CDR3 is 13 amino acids. V was trimmed by 4 bases and J by 8 bases, leaving 14 bases between them.

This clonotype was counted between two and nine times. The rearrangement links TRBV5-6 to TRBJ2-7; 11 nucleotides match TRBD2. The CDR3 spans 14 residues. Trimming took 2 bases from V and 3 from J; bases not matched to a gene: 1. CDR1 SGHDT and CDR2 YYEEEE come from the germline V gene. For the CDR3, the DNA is TGTGCCAGCAGCTTAGGGACTAGCGGCTACGAGCAGTACTTC. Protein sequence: CASSLGTSGYEQYF.

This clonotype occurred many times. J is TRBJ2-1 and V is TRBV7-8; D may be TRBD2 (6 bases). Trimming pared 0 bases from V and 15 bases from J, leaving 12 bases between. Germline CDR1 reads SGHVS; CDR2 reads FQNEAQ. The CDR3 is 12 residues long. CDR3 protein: CASSLAERRAFF. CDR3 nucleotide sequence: TGTGCCAGCAGCTTAGCTGAGAGGAGGGCGTTCTTC.

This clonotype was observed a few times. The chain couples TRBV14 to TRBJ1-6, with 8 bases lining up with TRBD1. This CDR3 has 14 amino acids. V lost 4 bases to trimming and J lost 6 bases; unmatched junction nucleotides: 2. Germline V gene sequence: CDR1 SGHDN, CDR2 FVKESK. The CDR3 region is CASSLDRGNSPLHF. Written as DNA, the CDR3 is TGTGCCAGCAGCCTTGACAGGGGTAATTCACCCCTCCACTTT.